These 27 T cell receptor beta chains were sequenced from one sample in a study of graft-versus-host responses after intestinal transplantation. Using immunoSEQ multiplex PCR, the repertoire was profiled, and TCRdb retains in-frame clones only, with some absent. The repertoire holds under 15,000 clones, with approximately 94% as singletons. Sequencing used PBMCs, obtained roughly 1,100 days after intestinal transplantation. The receptors derive from a human patient who received an intestinal transplant, so some T cells may come from the graft donor.

This chain joins TRBV11-1 and TRBJ1-1; 7 nucleotides agree with TRBD1. Germline trimming cut 5 bases from V and 7 bases from J; bases unmatched to any gene: 7. The CDR3 covers 13 residues. Germline loops: CDR1 SGHAT, CDR2 FQDESV (reference sequence). The CDR3 spells CASSRDRAREAFF. CDR3 DNA sequence: TGTGCCAGCAGCCGGGACAGAGCTCGTGAAGCTTTCTTT.

This clone has only one observation. The chain links TRBV5-1 to TRBJ2-5, with D tentatively TRBD2 (5 bases). The V end lost 0 bases, the J end lost 2 bases, and 14 bases lay between the germline ends. The CDR3 length is 16 residues. The germline V gene encodes CDR1 SGHRS and CDR2 YFSETQ. The CDR3 DNA is TGCGCCAGCAGCTTGGCCGGGGTGGGCCAACAAGAGACCCAGTACTTC. This sequence encodes CASSLAGVGQQETQYF.

This clone was recorded only once. An end of the junction differs from the germline gene, which may be a read error. This same CDR3 is encoded by further DNA sequences in the sample. The V gene is TRBV5-8, the J gene TRBJ2-3; weak D call: TRBD1 (6 bases). CDR1 and CDR2 from the germline V gene are SGHTS and YDEGEE. The length of the CDR3 is 15 residues. This CDR3 is CASSSRGTSTDTQYF. The CDR3 bases are TGCGCCAGCAGCAGCAGGGGAACTAGCACAGATACGCAGTATTTT.

This rearrangement joins TRBV10-3 to TRBJ2-3; the D gene is possibly TRBD1 (6 bases). The CDR3 has 15 residues. Between the trimmed V and J ends, which lost 4 bases and 1 base, there was a span of 12 bases. Germline assignment: CDR1 ENHRY and CDR2 SYGVKD. The chain's CDR3 is CAISVRGSGTDTQYF. CDR3 coding DNA: TGTGCCATCAGTGTTAGGGGGTCCGGCACAGATACGCAGTATTTT.

This clone came up once. The rearrangement joins TRBV2 to TRBJ1-2; D gene ambiguous. The germline V gene encodes CDR1 SNHLY and CDR2 FYNNEI. CDR3 length: 13 residues. The ends were cut back, 4 bases at V and 8 bases at J, with 14 bases in the middle. CDR3 nucleotide sequence: TGTGCCAGCAGTGTCTTGGGTCTCGAGGGCTACACCTTC. It codes for CASSVLGLEGYTF.

This chain links TRBV5-6 with TRBJ2-3; TRBD1 is a possible D gene (6 bases). There are 13 residues in the CDR3. The germline V gene encodes CDR1 SGHDT and CDR2 YYEEEE. V dropped 1 base and J dropped 3 bases, with 6 bases sitting between them. Here the CDR3 reads CASSLTGTDTQYF. The CDR3 region has the DNA TGTGCCAGCAGCTTGACAGGGACAGATACGCAGTATTTT.

V and J are TRBV5-4 and TRBJ2-2, with a weak D call TRBD1 (5 bases). In germline, CDR1 is SGHNT, CDR2 YYREEE (reference sequence). The CDR3 has 17 amino acids. V was trimmed by 6 bases and J by 0 bases, leaving 18 bases between them. In DNA form, the CDR3 reads TGTGCCAGCACCCGGGCTGGGGCAGCTTCGAACACCGGGGAGCTGTTTTTT. Protein: CASTRAGAASNTGELFF.

This chain uses TRBV4-1 with TRBJ1-1, with D maybe TRBD1 (5 bases). V shed 1 base and J shed 7 bases, with 13 bases lying between them. Germline V gives CDR1 MGHRA, CDR2 YSYEKL. This CDR3 is built from 14 residues. The CDR3 loop is CASSQADGGGEAFF. In DNA form, the CDR3 reads TGCGCCAGCAGCCAAGCGGACGGGGGGGGTGAAGCTTTCTTT.

CDR3 amino acids: CAISESRGMNTEAFF. CDR3 DNA sequence: TGTGCCATCAGTGAGTCTAGAGGGATGAACACTGAAGCTTTCTTT. The rearrangement links TRBV10-3 to TRBJ1-1; the D is unclear. The CDR3 is 15 amino acids. CDR1 is ENHRY, CDR2 SYGVKD, per germline. V gave up 0 bases and J gave up 0 bases, with 8 bases separating them.

This chain connects TRBV6-1 to TRBJ1-5, with 7 bases matching TRBD1. CDR3 size: 15 residues. Germline trimming cut 6 bases from V and 4 bases from J; bases unmatched to any gene: 9. Germline V gives CDR1 MNHNS, CDR2 SASEGT. The CDR3 bases are TGTGCCAGCAGGACCGGGACAGCTGGTAATCAGCCCCAGCATTTT. Protein product: CASRTGTAGNQPQHF.

The chain is built from TRBV7-2 and TRBJ1-2; D is unresolved. V shed 1 base and J shed 4 bases, with 7 bases lying between them. CDR1 and CDR2 (germline): SGHTA, FQGNSA. The CDR3 is 13 residues long. The CDR3 region is CASSLGGSYGYTF. CDR3 in DNA: TGTGCCAGCAGCTTAGGCGGCAGCTATGGCTACACCTTC.

The V gene is TRBV6-5, the J gene TRBJ2-4, with TRBD2 identical over 12 bases. V trimming: 6 bases; J trimming: 5 bases; junction bases outside the gene matches: 5. Germline V gene data show CDR1 as MNHEY and CDR2 as SVGAGI. The CDR3 sequence is 15 residues long. The CDR3 protein is CASSPRLAGENIQYF. The CDR3 DNA follows: TGTGCCAGCAGCCCAAGACTAGCGGGGGAAAACATTCAGTACTTC.

The V and J genes are TRBV5-8 and TRBJ2-5, with TRBD2 identical over 7 bases. The CDR3 is 14 residues long. V was pared by 5 bases and J by 5 bases, with 9 bases of the junction left unmatched. Per the germline V gene, CDR1 is SGHTS and CDR2 is YDEGEE. Here the CDR3 DNA reads TGTGCCAGCAGGCCAGGACTAGTGGCGGAGACCCAGTACTTC. Its translation is CASRPGLVAETQYF.

V and J are TRBV4-1 and TRBJ2-1, with TRBD2 matching over 8 bases. From germline, CDR1 is MGHRA and CDR2 YSYEKL. The J segment lost 6 bases and the V segment lost 3 bases, leaving 10 bases of the junction unmatched. CDR3 size: 16 residues. The CDR3 DNA reads as TGCGCCAGCAGCCACCTCGGACTAGCATCCGTCAATGAGCAGTTCTTC. This encodes CASSHLGLASVNEQFF.

The DNA for the CDR3 is TGTGCCAGCAGTTTAGGGGGACATCAGCCCCAGCATTTT. Translating it yields CASSLGGHQPQHF. The V and J genes are TRBV27 and TRBJ1-5, with D possibly being TRBD1 (5 bases). V dropped 2 bases and J dropped 5 bases, with 7 bases sitting between them. CDR1 and CDR2 from the germline V gene are MNHEY and SMNVEV (reference sequence). This CDR3 is built from 13 residues.

J is TRBJ2-7 and V is TRBV4-1, with a possible D match to TRBD1 (6 bases). Germline lookup yields CDR1 MGHRA and CDR2 YSYEKL. The CDR3 contains 13 residues. Trimming removed 1 base from V and 6 bases from J, with 10 bases in between. Written as DNA, the CDR3 is TGCGCCAGCAGCCAAGGACAGGTCGGCGAGCAGTACTTC. This translates into CASSQGQVGEQYF.

The chain is built from TRBV28 and TRBJ1-3, with 8 bases identical to TRBD1. CDR1 and CDR2 from the germline V gene are MDHEN and SYDVKM. J lost 7 bases, V lost 8 bases, and 10 bases had no gene match. The CDR3 has 14 residues. The CDR3 protein is CASSWGTGRNTIYF. The DNA for the CDR3 is TGTGCCAGCTCATGGGGGACAGGCAGGAACACCATATATTTT.

The chain is built from TRBV27 and TRBJ2-2, with TRBD1 identical over 8 bases. The germline CDR1 and CDR2 sequences are MNHEY and SMNVEV (reference sequence). The CDR3 is 18 amino acids. V lost 4 bases and J lost 4; bases outside the gene matches: 14. The CDR3 sequence is CASSSRDRTVCSTGELFF. For the CDR3, the DNA is TGTGCCAGCAGTTCCCGGGACAGGACTGTATGCAGCACCGGGGAGCTGTTTTTT.

This sequence joins TRBV7-9 and TRBJ2-5; maybe TRBD1 (6 bases). CDR3 length equals 14 residues. Trimming removed 4 bases at V and 5 bases at J, with 14 bases between. Germline V CDR1 and CDR2: SEHNR, FQNEAQ (reference sequence). The CDR3 nucleotides read TGTGCCAGCAGCTCGAGACAGGAACGGGAGACCCAGTACTTC. It yields the protein CASSSRQERETQYF. Full variable domain (outside the CDR3, taken from reference TRBV7-9 and TRBJ2-5): DTGVSQNPRHKITKRGQNVTFRCDPISEHNRLYWYRQTLGQGPEFLTYFQNEAQLEKSRLLSDRFSAERPKGSFSTLEIQRTEQGDSAMYLCASSSRQERETQYFGPGTRLLVL.

J is TRBJ1-5 and V is TRBV30; D unclear. Germline CDR1 is GTSNPN and CDR2 is SVGIG (reference sequence). Trimming shortened V by 3 bases and J by 7 bases, and 16 bases separated the two germline ends. The CDR3 contains 14 residues. The CDR3 here is CAWSPVSSPQPQHF. For the CDR3, the DNA is TGTGCCTGGAGCCCCGTCAGTTCGCCCCAGCCCCAGCATTTT.

This chain uses TRBV10-2 with TRBJ2-3; D remains ambiguous. Germline V gives CDR1 WSHSY, CDR2 SAAADI. V lost 10 bases to trimming and J lost 2 bases, with 10 bases between them. CDR3 length equals 12 residues. The CDR3 coding sequence is TGCGCCATGGGGTTAGACACAGATACGCAGTATTTT. It translates to CAMGLDTDTQYF.

The rearrangement links TRBV19 to TRBJ1-2, with D unclear. V dropped 6 bases and J dropped 1 base, with 12 bases sitting between them. In germline, CDR1 is LNHDA, CDR2 SQIVND (reference sequence). The CDR3 length is 14 residues. CDR3 protein: CASSRPGGNYGYTF. CDR3 bases: TGTGCCAGTAGCCGGCCGGGCGGTAACTATGGCTACACCTTC.

V is TRBV11-2 and J is TRBJ1-2; 8 nucleotides align to TRBD1. CDR1 and CDR2 from the germline V gene are SGHAT and FQNNGV. With V trimmed by 5 bases and J by 2 bases, 7 bases remained unmatched. CDR3 length: 15 amino acids. In nucleotides, the CDR3 is TGTGCCAGCAGCCCGGGGACAGGACTAAACTATGGCTACACCTTC. Translated, it gives CASSPGTGLNYGYTF. The full variable domain, completed using reference TRBV11-2 and TRBJ1-2, is EAGVAQSPRYKIIEKRQSVAFWCNPISGHATLYWYQQILGQGPKLLIQFQNNGVVDDSQLPKDRFSAERLKGVDSTLKIQPAKLEDSAVYLCASSPGTGLNYGYTFGSGTRLTVV.

The chain recombines TRBV7-8 with TRBJ1-2; the D gene is possibly TRBD1 (5 bases). V lost 0 bases and J lost 2, with 16 bases in between. The CDR3 extends over 17 amino acids. CDR1 is SGHVS, CDR2 FQNEAQ, per germline. CDR3 sequence reads: CASSLALGGGQNYGYTF. The CDR3 DNA is TGTGCCAGCAGCTTAGCGCTGGGGGGTGGGCAGAACTATGGCTACACCTTC.

This clone was seen only once. The chain couples TRBV18 to TRBJ2-5; 8 bases fit TRBD2. The germline CDR1 and CDR2 sequences are KGHSH and LQKENI. The V gene end was trimmed by 6 bases and the J gene end by 5 bases; junction bases not matched to a gene: 8. The CDR3 extends over 14 amino acids. CDR3 protein: CASSPGRGGETQYF. The DNA for the CDR3 is TGTGCCAGCTCCCCCGGACGGGGGGGGGAGACCCAGTACTTC. Full variable domain (rest looked up from reference TRBV18 and TRBJ2-5): NAGVMQNPRHLVRRRGQEARLRCSPMKGHSHVYWYRQLPEEGLKFMVYLQKENIIDESGMPKERFSAEFPKEGPSILRIQQVVRGDSAAYFCASSPGRGGETQYFGPGTRLLVL.

The chain has TRBV6-6 and TRBJ2-7; D may be TRBD2 (6 bases). Germline V gives CDR1 MNHNY, CDR2 SVGAGI (reference sequence). The CDR3 sequence is 16 residues long. The V end was cut by 5 bases, the J end by 2 bases, with 19 bases between. This CDR3 is CASSHARGGNPYEQYF. For the CDR3, the DNA is TGTGCCAGCAGTCACGCTCGGGGAGGTAACCCCTACGAGCAGTACTTC.

Notes on this clone: An end of the junction differs from the germline gene, which may be a read error. This chain connects TRBV7-7 to TRBJ2-5, with TRBD2 matching over 11 bases. This CDR3 comprises 17 residues. Per germline, CDR1 SSHAT and CDR2 FNYEAQ (reference sequence). CDR3 sequence reads: CASSPRTSGLGTKTQYF. Here the CDR3 DNA reads TGTGCTAGCAGCCCCCGGACTAGCGGGCTCGGCACGAAGACCCAGTACTTC.